This passage covers 25 T cell receptor beta chains from one sample sequenced in a study of chemoradiotherapy in HPV16-positive cancers (dated by TCRdb to between 2022 and 2023). Libraries came from the immunoSEQ multiplex PCR assay. TCRdb holds this immuneACCESS table with in-frame rearrangements only. Some clones are missing; in checked studies, unresolved V genes explain under half, and the rest has no known cause. The sample contains over 7,000 clones, about 88% of them found a single time. Approximately 3.4% of the sample comes from the top ten. The sample in question was tumor tissue, obtained from a patient who underwent chemoradiotherapy. Receptors were obtained from a human donor with HPV-associated anogenital cancer.

The CDR3 loop is CSARGGYEQYF. CDR3 bases: TGCAGTGCTAGGGGAGGGTACGAGCAGTACTTC. This chain joins TRBV20-1 and TRBJ2-7; TRBD2 matches 7 bases. The V and J ends lost 3 bases and 4 bases, in that order; junction bases with no gene match: 0. Germline CDR1 reads DFQATT; CDR2 reads SNEGSKA (reference sequence). CDR3 size: 11 residues.

The chain recombines TRBV18 with TRBJ1-3, with unresolved D. The CDR3 contains 15 residues. V gave up 1 base and J gave up 4 bases, with 11 bases separating them. The germline CDR1 and CDR2 sequences are KGHSH and LQKENI. The CDR3 DNA follows: TGTGCCAGCTCACCACAAGGGAGAGGAGGAAACACCATATATTTT. As protein: CASSPQGRGGNTIYF. Together with reference TRBV18 and TRBJ1-3, the CDR3 gives the full variable domain: NAGVMQNPRHLVRRRGQEARLRCSPMKGHSHVYWYRQLPEEGLKFMVYLQKENIIDESGMPKERFSAEFPKEGPSILRIQQVVRGDSAAYFCASSPQGRGGNTIYFGEGSWLTVV.

The chain employs TRBV27 and TRBJ2-7, with D perhaps matching TRBD1 (5 bases). CDR1 and CDR2 (germline): MNHEY, SMNVEV (reference sequence). The V gene lost 0 bases and the J gene lost 3 bases, with 12 bases spanning the gap. CDR3 length: 15 amino acids. CDR3 region: CASSLSQGPNYEQYF. Here the CDR3 DNA reads TGTGCCAGCAGTTTATCCCAGGGCCCGAACTACGAGCAGTACTTC.

The table lists this clone with a few counts. Other DNA sequences of this sample code for an identical CDR3. The gene calls are TRBV5-6 and TRBJ1-4; D is uncertain. The CDR3 is 14 amino acids. Germline CDR1 and CDR2: SGHDT and YYEEEE. Trimming left V 1 base short and J 0 bases short, with 4 bases between. CDR3 DNA sequence: TGTGCCAGCAGCTTGATTGCAACTAATGAAAAACTGTTTTTT. Translation gives CASSLIATNEKLFF. Complete variable domain (other parts from reference TRBV5-6 and TRBJ1-4): DAGVTQSPTHLIKTRGQQVTLRCSPKSGHDTVSWYQQALGQGPQFIFQYYEEEERQRGNFPDRFSGHQFPNYSSELNVNALLLGDSALYLCASSLIATNEKLFFGSGTQLSVL.

The rearrangement joins TRBV5-4 to TRBJ2-5, with unresolved D. The CDR3 contains 14 residues. The V gene's germline CDR1 is SGHNT and CDR2 YYREEE (reference sequence). V was cut by 4 bases and J by 2 bases, with 12 bases left in between. The CDR3 DNA sequence: TGTGCCAGCAGCCCTGCCGTCGAGCAAGAGACCCAGTACTTC. Translated, it gives CASSPAVEQETQYF. The whole variable domain, filled in from reference TRBV5-4 and TRBJ2-5, reads ETGVTQSPTHLIKTRGQQVTLRCSSQSGHNTVSWYQQALGQGPQFIFQYYREEENGRGNFPPRFSGLQFPNYSSELNVNALELDDSALYLCASSPAVEQETQYFGPGTRLLVL.

The DNA for the CDR3 is TGTGCCAGCAGTTCCAACCCGACGGCGACCGGGGAGCTGTTTTTT. Its translation: CASSSNPTATGELFF. The rearrangement links TRBV6-5 to TRBJ2-2; D remains unclear. V shed 4 bases and J shed 5 bases, with 14 bases lying between them. The CDR3 has 15 residues. The germline V gene has CDR1 MNHEY and CDR2 SVGAGI.

The rearrangement links TRBV19 to TRBJ1-4; perhaps TRBD1 as D (5 bases). V dropped 7 bases and J dropped 7 bases, with 16 bases sitting between them. CDR1 and CDR2 (germline): LNHDA, SQIVND (reference sequence). The CDR3 contains 14 residues. The CDR3 region has the DNA TGTGCCAGTACCCCAGGGATCAGTAGTGAAAAACTGTTTTTT. Its protein product is CASTPGISSEKLFF. Using reference TRBV19 and TRBJ1-4 for the parts outside the CDR3, the full variable domain is DGGITQSPKYLFRKEGQNVTLSCEQNLNHDAMYWYRQDPGQGLRLIYYSQIVNDFQKGDIAEGYSVSREKKESFPLTVTSAQKNPTAFYLCASTPGISSEKLFFGSGTQLSVL.

This chain uses TRBV27 with TRBJ1-6; 8 bases are shared with TRBD1. V was clipped by 9 bases and J by 2 bases; unmatched bases: 6. Germline CDR1 reads MNHEY; CDR2 reads SMNVEV (reference sequence). The length of the CDR3 is 15 residues. The CDR3 reads CASSDRGPYNSPLHF. The CDR3 bases are TGTGCCAGTTCAGACAGGGGACCCTATAATTCACCCCTCCACTTT.

In its sample, this clone was seen a few times. V gene TRBV5-1 combines with J gene TRBJ2-5, with D uncertain. Trimming took 4 bases from V and 1 from J, leaving 11 bases between them. The CDR3 length is 14 residues. The germline V gene has CDR1 SGHRS and CDR2 YFSETQ. This chain's CDR3 is CASSIDPIQETQYF. CDR3 sequence (DNA): TGCGCCAGCAGCATCGACCCTATCCAAGAGACCCAGTACTTC.

The V gene is TRBV11-2, the J gene TRBJ1-3; 8 nucleotides agree with TRBD1. The CDR3 has 16 amino acids. The germline gives CDR1 SGHAT, CDR2 FQNNGV. Trimming cost V 0 bases and J 1 base; bases outside gene matches: 2. The CDR3 coding sequence is TGTGCCAGCAGCTTAGAAAGGACAGGGTCTGGAAACACCATATATTTT. Protein: CASSLERTGSGNTIYF. Drawing the rest from reference TRBV11-2 and TRBJ1-3, the complete variable domain is EAGVAQSPRYKIIEKRQSVAFWCNPISGHATLYWYQQILGQGPKLLIQFQNNGVVDDSQLPKDRFSAERLKGVDSTLKIQPAKLEDSAVYLCASSLERTGSGNTIYFGEGSWLTVV.

The V gene is TRBV6-5, the J gene TRBJ2-2; no clear D. Trimming took off 7 bases at V and 1 base at J, with 10 bases between the two ends. Looked up from germline, CDR1 is MNHEY and CDR2 is SVGAGI. The length of the CDR3 is 14 residues. In nucleotides, the CDR3 is TGTGCCAGCACCCCAGCCTGGAACACCGGGGAGCTGTTTTTT. Amino acids: CASTPAWNTGELFF.

The chain recombines TRBV7-2 with TRBJ2-5; a possible D gene is TRBD1 (7 bases). The germline gives CDR1 SGHTA, CDR2 FQGNSA. V was cut by 6 bases and J by 0 bases, with 14 bases left in between. The CDR3 is made up of 15 amino acids. The CDR3 DNA is TGTGCCAGCAGTCCGGAGGGGACAGACCAAGAGACCCAGTACTTC. Amino acids: CASSPEGTDQETQYF.

This chain joins TRBV5-1 and TRBJ2-3; D is ambiguous. Trimming took 4 bases from V and 6 from J, leaving 9 bases between them. The CDR3 is made up of 12 amino acids. Per the germline V gene, CDR1 is SGHRS and CDR2 is YFSETQ. The CDR3 DNA follows: TGCGCCAGCAGCGAACAGAGGGATACGCAGTATTTT. Protein: CASSEQRDTQYF.

V usage is TRBV6-1 and J usage is TRBJ2-2; TRBD2 is a possible D gene (5 bases). V shed 5 bases and J shed 5 bases, with 12 bases lying between them. Germline assignment: CDR1 MNHNS and CDR2 SASEGT. This CDR3 has 14 amino acids. CDR3 sequence: CASSSGLLTGELFF. DNA for the CDR3: TGTGCCAGCAGTAGTGGACTCCTTACCGGGGAGCTGTTTTTT.

The genes are TRBV6-5 and TRBJ2-1; a possible D gene is TRBD1 (7 bases). Looked up from germline, CDR1 is MNHEY and CDR2 is SVGAGI. The CDR3 is made up of 15 amino acids. V was trimmed by 2 bases and J by 9 bases, leaving 17 bases between them. The CDR3 loop reads CASSYRAGGKGEQFF. The CDR3 bases are TGTGCCAGCAGTTACCGGGCAGGGGGGAAGGGTGAGCAGTTCTTC.

The genes are TRBV4-2 and TRBJ1-2; D uncertain. Germline V gene sequence: CDR1 LGHNA, CDR2 YNFKEQ. The CDR3 has 19 residues. Trimming shortened V by 0 bases and J by 1 base, and 21 bases separated the two germline ends. CDR3 protein: CASSQDTRTEFWDNYGYTF. The CDR3 DNA is TGTGCCAGCAGCCAAGATACGCGGACCGAGTTCTGGGATAACTATGGCTACACCTTC.

The chain employs TRBV5-1 and TRBJ1-4, with 7 positions matching TRBD1. Germline CDR1 reads SGHRS; CDR2 reads YFSETQ. This CDR3 spans 14 amino acids. J lost 9 bases, V lost 0 bases, and 5 bases had no gene match. CDR3 nucleotide sequence: TGCGCCAGCAGCTTGGCCCCAGGGGGGCAAAAACTGTTTTTT. Translated, it gives CASSLAPGGQKLFF.

J is TRBJ2-2 and V is TRBV6-1; D remains ambiguous. V shed 8 bases and J shed 6 bases, with 16 bases lying between them. This CDR3 is built from 14 residues. Germline CDR1 is MNHNS and CDR2 is SASEGT. The CDR3 spells CASWAQLGPGELFF. The CDR3 DNA sequence: TGTGCCAGCTGGGCCCAGCTAGGGCCCGGGGAGCTGTTTTTT.

J is TRBJ1-1 and V is TRBV7-2; D is unresolved. Germline CDR1 is SGHTA and CDR2 is FQGNSA. This CDR3 contains 18 residues. Trimming removed 7 bases from V and 3 bases from J, with 27 bases in between. The CDR3 coding sequence is TGTGCCAGCATTTTAATTCGGGCGATAGGATACTCAGACACTGAAGCTTTCTTT. Its protein is CASILIRAIGYSDTEAFF.

There are a few counts of this clone. The chain is built from TRBV5-3 and TRBJ1-2; 8 bases are shared with TRBD1. TRBV5-3 is assigned to the ORF class and has an uncertain function. V lost 4 bases to trimming and J lost 8 bases; unmatched junction nucleotides: 16. The CDR3 runs 16 residues. CDR3: CARSLYVQQGEYGYTF. CDR3 in DNA: TGTGCCAGAAGCCTATACGTACAACAGGGGGAATACGGCTACACCTTC.

The gene calls are TRBV4-2 and TRBJ2-5; TRBD2 matches 7 bases. Germline values: CDR1 LGHNA, CDR2 YNFKEQ. V shed 2 bases and J 2 bases; nucleotides not matched to a gene: 11. The CDR3 covers 17 residues. CDR3 bases: TGTGCCAGCAGCCAACTAAATAGTGGACTAGGACAAGAGACCCAGTACTTC. It specifies CASSQLNSGLGQETQYF.

The table lists this clone with a count of one. V usage is TRBV4-1 and J usage is TRBJ1-1, with 7 bases aligning to TRBD1. The V gene end was trimmed by 0 bases and the J gene end by 3 bases; junction bases not matched to a gene: 13. Germline CDR1 and CDR2: MGHRA and YSYEKL. CDR3 length: 18 residues. This CDR3 reads CASSQDAGDSERDTEAFF. Written as DNA, the CDR3 is TGCGCCAGCAGCCAAGACGCGGGGGACAGCGAACGGGACACTGAAGCTTTCTTT.

The CDR3 sequence: CASSPREGALGYTF. DNA of the CDR3: TGTGCCAGCAGTCCCAGGGAGGGGGCTCTCGGCTACACCTTC. The chain uses TRBV7-8 and TRBJ1-2, with 7 bases identical to TRBD1. V trimming: 6 bases; J trimming: 8 bases; junction bases outside the gene matches: 12. The germline V gene encodes CDR1 SGHVS and CDR2 FQNEAQ. The CDR3 totals 14 residues.

The chain carries TRBV5-4 and TRBJ1-3; D perhaps matches TRBD1 (5 bases). This CDR3 is built from 13 residues. Per the germline V gene, CDR1 is SGHNT and CDR2 is YYREEE (reference sequence). Trimming cost V 2 bases and J 4 bases, with 7 bases left between them. CDR3 DNA sequence: TGTGCCAGCAGCTTTTCAGGGGGAAACACCATATATTTT. Its translation: CASSFSGGNTIYF.

This chain joins TRBV6-1 and TRBJ2-7; unclear D gene. The CDR3 consists of 12 residues. Germline V gene lookup returns CDR1 MNHNS and CDR2 SASEGT. Trimming took 2 bases from V and 2 from J, leaving 4 bases between them. The CDR3 nucleotides are TGTGCCAGCAGTGAATGGCCCTACGAGCAGTACTTC. It is translated as CASSEWPYEQYF.